Presented here are 15 T cell receptor beta chains from one specimen sequenced in a study of OX40 agonist ivuxolimab in advanced cancers. Sequencing was performed with immunoSEQ multiplex PCR; in TCRdb, only in-frame clones are kept and a portion is missing. The sample carries just over 70,000 clones, 80% to 85% recorded once. The sample in question was CD4+ or CD8+ T cells sorted from blood, obtained in a trial of the OX40 agonist ivuxolimab. Source of these receptors: an adult with an advanced solid tumor such as melanoma, head and neck, liver or kidney cancer.

J is TRBJ1-2 and V is TRBV6-1; 9 positions agree with TRBD1. There are 14 residues in the CDR3. With 5 bases clipped from V and 8 bases from J, the junction kept 9 bases outside the gene matches. CDR1 is MNHNS and CDR2 is SASEGT in the germline V gene. CDR3 region: CASSPGTGPYGYTF. As DNA, the CDR3 is TGTGCCAGCAGTCCCGGGACAGGGCCTTACGGCTACACCTTC.

This sequence joins TRBV27 and TRBJ2-3; D uncertain. This CDR3 is 11 amino acids long. Per germline, CDR1 MNHEY and CDR2 SMNVEV (reference sequence). The ends were cut back, 8 bases at V and 2 bases at J, with 5 bases in the middle. CDR3 coding DNA: TGTGCCAGCGGTCCCACAGATACGCAGTATTTT. Amino acid sequence: CASGPTDTQYF.

The chain combines TRBV5-1 with TRBJ2-5; perhaps TRBD1 as D (5 bases). The CDR3 contains 15 residues. Germline CDR1 SGHRS, CDR2 YFSETQ. Trimming removed 0 bases from V and 7 bases from J, with 16 bases in between. CDR3 sequence reads: CASSLAQGAQGTQYF. As DNA, the CDR3 is TGCGCCAGCAGCTTGGCCCAAGGAGCGCAGGGGACCCAGTACTTC.

In its sample, this clone was seen a few times. V is TRBV5-4 and J is TRBJ1-2, with a weak D call TRBD1 (6 bases). Trimming took off 1 base at V and 9 bases at J, with 13 bases between the two ends. CDR1 SGHNT and CDR2 YYREEE come from the germline V gene (reference sequence). The CDR3 spans 13 residues. As DNA, the CDR3 is TGTGCCAGCAGCTTGCAGACAGGTTTGAGCTACACCTTC. Amino acids: CASSLQTGLSYTF.

This chain joins TRBV7-8 and TRBJ2-2; no clear D. CDR3 length equals 15 residues. CDR1 is SGHVS, CDR2 FQNEAQ, per germline. Trimming took off 1 base at V and 5 bases at J, with 11 bases between the two ends. The CDR3 region is CASSLEGGWTGELFF. CDR3 DNA: TGTGCCAGCAGCTTAGAGGGCGGTTGGACCGGGGAGCTGTTTTTT.

V gene TRBV7-2 combines with J gene TRBJ2-5; TRBD2 aligns across 9 bases. After removal of 1 base from V and 6 bases from J, the junction contained 9 bases not matched to a gene. This CDR3 region has 16 residues. CDR1 and CDR2 (germline): SGHTA, FQGNSA. CDR3 sequence reads: CASSLEGSGSGKTQYF. CDR3 coding DNA: TGTGCCAGCAGCTTAGAGGGTAGCGGGAGTGGAAAGACCCAGTACTTC.

This clone was observed a single time. This sequence joins TRBV9 and TRBJ1-4; TRBD1 matches at 7 bases. J lost 2 bases, V lost 4 bases, and 11 bases had no gene match. The CDR3 length is 17 residues. From germline, CDR1 is SGDLS and CDR2 YYNGEE. Written as DNA, the CDR3 is TGTGCCAGCAGCCCCTCCCTAGGGGGCAGTACTAATGAAAAACTGTTTTTT. Protein: CASSPSLGGSTNEKLFF.

The chain carries TRBV11-3 and TRBJ2-3, with D possibly being TRBD1 (6 bases). The CDR3 has 14 amino acids. Trimming took off 5 bases at V and 5 bases at J, with 14 bases between the two ends. Germline values: CDR1 SGHNT, CDR2 YENEEA. The CDR3 DNA reads TGTGCCAGCAGCGGTAACAGGGCTGAAGATACGCAGTATTTT. Translating it yields CASSGNRAEDTQYF. The full variable domain, with the rest looked up from reference TRBV11-3 and TRBJ2-3, is EAGVVQSPRYKIIEKKQPVAFWCNPISGHNTLYWYLQNLGQGPELLIRYENEEAVDDSQLPKDRFSAERLKGVDSTLKIQPAELGDSAVYLCASSGNRAEDTQYFGPGTRLTVL.

The chain links TRBV27 to TRBJ1-4; TRBD1 matches at 10 bases. This CDR3 comprises 18 residues. V shed 4 bases and J 0 bases; nucleotides not matched to a gene: 8. Per germline, CDR1 MNHEY and CDR2 SMNVEV (reference sequence). The CDR3 DNA follows: TGTGCCAGCAGTTCTTTCGGACAGGGGGAGGCAACTAATGAAAAACTGTTTTTT. Protein product: CASSSFGQGEATNEKLFF.

J is TRBJ2-7 and V is TRBV6-5; TRBD1 is a possible D gene (6 bases). V was trimmed by 6 bases and J by 1 base, leaving 13 bases between them. CDR1 is MNHEY and CDR2 is SVGAGI in the germline V gene. This CDR3 contains 14 residues. Here the CDR3 DNA reads TGTGCCAGCAGAAAGCCCGGACAGTCCTACGAGCAGTACTTC. Amino acids: CASRKPGQSYEQYF.

The chain carries TRBV5-1 and TRBJ2-2; TRBD1 agrees at 11 bases. Germline loops: CDR1 SGHRS, CDR2 YFSETQ. The CDR3 spans 15 residues. The J segment lost 7 bases and the V segment lost 4 bases, leaving 6 bases of the junction unmatched. The CDR3 loop is CASSPGTGGIGELFF. DNA of the CDR3: TGCGCCAGCAGCCCCGGGACAGGGGGAATCGGGGAGCTGTTTTTT.

A few counts support this clone. The rearrangement uses TRBV29-1 and TRBJ1-2, with D hard to call. V shed 0 bases and J shed 8 bases, with 7 bases lying between them. The germline CDR1 and CDR2 sequences are SQVTM and ANQGSEA. The CDR3 extends over 11 amino acids. CDR3 nucleotide sequence: TGCAGCGTTGAAGAGGGTAAAGGCTACACCTTC. Its protein product is CSVEEGKGYTF.

The J gene is TRBJ2-7, the V gene TRBV6-1; the match to TRBD1 covers 7 bases. This CDR3 is 13 amino acids long. The germline CDR1 and CDR2 sequences are MNHNS and SASEGT. Unmatched junction bases numbered 5, after V lost 6 bases and J lost 3 bases. The DNA for the CDR3 is TGTGCCAGCAGGGACAGGAGCTACTACGAGCAGTACTTC. It translates to CASRDRSYYEQYF.

V gene TRBV6-6 combines with J gene TRBJ2-5; maybe TRBD2 (7 bases). This CDR3 has 16 residues. Germline values: CDR1 MNHNY, CDR2 SVGAGI (reference sequence). Deletions cut 0 bases from V and 2 bases from J, with 13 bases between. The CDR3 coding sequence is TGTGCCAGCAGTTACTCGGGGGGGGGCAAGCAAGAGACCCAGTACTTC. Its translation is CASSYSGGGKQETQYF.

The chain joins TRBV9 to TRBJ1-3; D gene ambiguous. CDR3 length equals 13 residues. Germline V lookup: CDR1 SGDLS, CDR2 YYNGEE. Trimming stripped 2 bases from V and 5 bases from J, with 8 bases between. Written as DNA, the CDR3 is TGTGCCAGCAGCGTGAACAGTAGAAACACCATATATTTT. This translates into CASSVNSRNTIYF.